This T cell receptor beta chain was recovered during a study of blood T cell repertoires in COVID-19. Study-wide context: Two negative PCRs, clearance, or symptom resolution were required of recovered Cohort 3 donors.

CDR3 size: 18 residues. The germline CDR1 and CDR2 sequences are SGDLS and YYNGEE. V gave up 0 bases and J gave up 2 bases; unmatched junction bases: 11. Authors' processing steps: From reference gene primer amplification, estimates of nucleated cell counts were derived. Produced via immunoSEQ multiplex PCR; TCRdb's table is partial and in-frame only. V, J and clone size derive from that table, while D and trimming were established from the DNA sequence. The data hold fewer than 250,000 clones, with 86% observed a single time. Participants were aged about 18 to 89 years from some 24 US areas. Self-reported history from a screening survey and questionnaire set each donor's cohort.

The clonotype originates from a woman aged 40-49 years in a cohort exposed to, infected with or recovered from COVID-19 (not recorded which). The sample taken for sequencing was PBMCs or T cells enriched from blood (not recorded which). V gene TRBV9 combines with J gene TRBJ2-1; TRBD2 agrees at 7 bases. The CDR3 DNA is TGTGCCAGCAGCGTAGTCCCTGCTCTAGCGGTTACCTACAATGAGCAGTTCTTC. This gives the protein CASSVVPALAVTYNEQFF.